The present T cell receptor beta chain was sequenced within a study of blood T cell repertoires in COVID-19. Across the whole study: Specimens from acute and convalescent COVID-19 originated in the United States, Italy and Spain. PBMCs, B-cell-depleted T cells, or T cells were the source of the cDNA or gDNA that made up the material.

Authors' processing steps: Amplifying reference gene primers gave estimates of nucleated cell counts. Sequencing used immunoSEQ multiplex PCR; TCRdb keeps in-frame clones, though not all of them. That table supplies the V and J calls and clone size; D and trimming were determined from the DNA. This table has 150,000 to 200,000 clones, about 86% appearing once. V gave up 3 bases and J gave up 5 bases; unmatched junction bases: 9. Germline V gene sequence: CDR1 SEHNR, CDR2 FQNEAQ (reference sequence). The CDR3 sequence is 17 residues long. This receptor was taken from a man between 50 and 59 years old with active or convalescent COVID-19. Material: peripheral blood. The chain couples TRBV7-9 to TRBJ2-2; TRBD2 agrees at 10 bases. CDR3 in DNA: TGTGCCAGCAGCTTTCCCGAGCGGGGGGGCCGGACCGGGGAGCTGTTTTTT. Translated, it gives CASSFPERGGRTGELFF.